This TCR beta chain was recorded in a study of glioma-infiltrating T cells after dendritic cell vaccination. Overall study context: Samples are from glioblastoma patients in Phase I and II dendritic cell vaccine trials.

V was pared by 3 bases and J by 3 bases, with 1 base of the junction left unmatched. Germline V gene data show CDR1 as KGHSH and CDR2 as LQKENI. The CDR3 totals 13 residues. The repertoire was sequenced with immunoSEQ multiplex PCR; TCRdb's copy has only in-frame clones and lacks some. The sample has roughly 60,000 clones, more than 75% seen once. Time point: after dendritic cell vaccination, including at tumor progression/relapse. The sequencing here drew on blood, taken after dendritic cell vaccination. This chain connects TRBV18 to TRBJ1-2, with 7 bases aligning to TRBD1. This TCR was sampled from a human donor with glioblastoma. CDR3 sequence: CASSPDRDYGYTF. As DNA, the CDR3 is TGTGCCAGCTCACCTGACAGGGACTATGGCTACACCTTC.